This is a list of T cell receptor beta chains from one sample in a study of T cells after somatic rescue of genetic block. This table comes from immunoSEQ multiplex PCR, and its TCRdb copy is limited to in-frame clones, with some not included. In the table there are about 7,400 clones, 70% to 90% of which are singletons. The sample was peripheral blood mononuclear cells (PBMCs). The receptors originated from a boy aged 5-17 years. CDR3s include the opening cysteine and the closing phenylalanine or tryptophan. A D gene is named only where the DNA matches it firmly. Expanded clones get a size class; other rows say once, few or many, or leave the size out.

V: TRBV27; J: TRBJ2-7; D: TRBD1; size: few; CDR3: CASSLLGQGEGSYEQYF; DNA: TGTGCCAGCAGTTTATTAGGACAGGGGGAAGGCTCCTACGAGCAGTACTTC
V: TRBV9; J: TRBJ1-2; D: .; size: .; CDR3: CASSAGQYYGYTF; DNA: TGTGCCAGCAGCGCAGGTCAATACTATGGCTACACCTTC
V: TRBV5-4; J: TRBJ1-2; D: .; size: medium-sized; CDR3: CASSLDTGSPYGYTF; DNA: TGTGCCAGCAGCTTGGATACAGGTTCACCCTATGGCTACACCTTC
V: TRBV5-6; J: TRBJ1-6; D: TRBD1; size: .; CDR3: CASSGSGQALYSPLHF; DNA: TGTGCCAGCAGCGGCTCGGGACAGGCCTTATATTCACCCCTCCACTTT
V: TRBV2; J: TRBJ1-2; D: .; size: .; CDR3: CASKLKDYGYTF; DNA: TGTGCCAGCAAACTTAAAGACTATGGCTACACCTTC
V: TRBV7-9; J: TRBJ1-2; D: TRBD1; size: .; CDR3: CASSPMRQGDHGYTF; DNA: TGTGCCAGCAGCCCCATGAGGCAGGGGGATCATGGCTACACCTTC
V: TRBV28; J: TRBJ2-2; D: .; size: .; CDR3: CASSLDVRVKPTGELFF; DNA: TGTGCCAGCAGTTTAGATGTTAGGGTGAAACCCACCGGGGAGCTGTTTTTT
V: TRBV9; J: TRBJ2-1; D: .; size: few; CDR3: CASSHRDETYNEQFF; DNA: TGTGCCAGCAGCCACCGGGACGAGACCTACAATGAGCAGTTCTTC
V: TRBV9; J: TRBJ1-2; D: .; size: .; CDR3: CASSALALLQGRGHGYTF; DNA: TGTGCCAGCAGCGCCCTGGCCCTGTTACAGGGAAGGGGACATGGCTACACCTTC
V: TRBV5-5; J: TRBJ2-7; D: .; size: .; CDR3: CASSLAIGGPSYEQYF; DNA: TGTGCCAGCAGCTTGGCTATCGGGGGGCCATCCTACGAGCAGTACTTC
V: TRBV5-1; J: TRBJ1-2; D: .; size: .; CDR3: CASSLIAGALDYGYTF; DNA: TGCGCCAGCAGCTTGATTGCAGGGGCCTTAGACTATGGCTACACCTTC
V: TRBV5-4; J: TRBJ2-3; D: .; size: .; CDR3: CASSFPQGNTDTQYF; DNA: TGTGCCAGCAGCTTCCCTCAAGGGAACACAGATACGCAGTATTTT
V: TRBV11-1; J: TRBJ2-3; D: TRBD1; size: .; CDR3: CASSPRDRGTDTQYF; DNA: TGTGCCAGCAGCCCCCGGGACAGGGGCACAGATACGCAGTATTTT
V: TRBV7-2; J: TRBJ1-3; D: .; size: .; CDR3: CASSLVTTARNTIYF; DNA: TGTGCCAGCAGCTTAGTTACGACAGCTCGGAACACCATATATTTT
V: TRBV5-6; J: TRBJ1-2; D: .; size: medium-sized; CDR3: CASSWTVSNYGYTF; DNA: TGTGCCAGCAGTTGGACAGTATCAAACTATGGCTACACCTTC
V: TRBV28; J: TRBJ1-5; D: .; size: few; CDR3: CASSSFWTDKNSNQPQHF; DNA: TGTGCCAGCAGTTCTTTTTGGACCGATAAAAATAGCAATCAGCCCCAGCATTTT
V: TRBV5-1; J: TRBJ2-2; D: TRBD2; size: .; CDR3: CASSLASGGAPGELFF; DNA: TGCGCCAGCAGCTTGGCGAGCGGGGGGGCCCCCGGGGAGCTGTTTTTT
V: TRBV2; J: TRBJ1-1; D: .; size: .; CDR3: CATNKLASNTEAFF; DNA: TGTGCCACCAACAAACTTGCTTCGAACACTGAAGCTTTCTTT
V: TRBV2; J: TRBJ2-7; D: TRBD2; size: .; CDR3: CASEGPGTTSSYEQYF; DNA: TGTGCCAGCGAGGGACCCGGGACTACATCCTCCTACGAGCAGTACTTC
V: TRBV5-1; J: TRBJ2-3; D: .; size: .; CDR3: CASSLEDYHTDTQYF; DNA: TGCGCCAGCAGCTTGGAGGACTATCACACAGATACGCAGTATTTT
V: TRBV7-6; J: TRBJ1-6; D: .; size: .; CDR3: CASSQSSYNSPLHF; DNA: TGTGCCAGCAGTCAAAGCTCCTATAATTCACCCCTCCACTTT
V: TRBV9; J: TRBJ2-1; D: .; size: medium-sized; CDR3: CASSPWTASNEQFF; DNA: TGTGCCAGCAGCCCCTGGACGGCGAGTAATGAGCAGTTCTTC
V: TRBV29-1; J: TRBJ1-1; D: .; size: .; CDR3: CSVVWGVNTEAFF; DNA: TGCAGCGTTGTTTGGGGGGTGAACACTGAAGCTTTCTTT
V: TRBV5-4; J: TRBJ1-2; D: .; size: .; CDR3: CASSTSGMEGYGYTF; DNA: TGTGCCAGCAGCACCTCAGGGATGGAAGGGTATGGCTACACCTTC